The T cell receptor (gamma chain) described here comes from a study of Vδ1+ human thymocytes. A note on this clone: The target antigen is unknown. Distinct nucleotide sequences in the sample also encode this CDR3.

Findings and limits, study-wide: Unlike peripheral blood Vdelta1+ controls, thymic delta-chain sequences included roughly 22% Vdelta2 and few Vdelta3. Thymic TRG and TRD repertoires appeared highly polyclonal, with Gaussian CDR3 length distributions.

The sorted cells were CD3+ Vdelta1+ Vdelta2- thymocytes from alphabeta-depleted thymus. RNA was extracted from the cells and then reverse transcribed. Pooled V-gene forward primers with one constant-region reverse primer generated the CDR3 amplicons by multiplex PCR. TCRdb processed the multiplex PCR reads again with the CATT caller. The sample has over 25,000 gamma-chain clones; roughly a fifth are singletons. J lost 7 bases, V lost 2 bases, and 5 bases had no gene match. CDR1 EGSTGY and CDR2 YDSYTSSV come from the germline V gene. The CDR3 covers 12 residues. The sequenced sample was Vdelta1+ gamma-delta thymocytes from the thymus. Subset of the sample: FACS-sorted CD3+ TCRalphabeta- TCRVdelta1+ TCRVdelta2- thymocytes. The J gene is TRGJ1 or TRGJ2, the V gene TRGV4. This receptor was identified in a boy in the first two years of life who had congenital heart surgery. The CDR3 DNA reads TGTGCCACCTGGGATGCGGGGTATAAGAAACTCTTT. Protein product: CATWDAGYKKLF.